These T cell receptor beta chains were read from a single sample in a study of blood T cell repertoires in COVID-19. Clones were sequenced by immunoSEQ multiplex PCR, and TCRdb holds only the in-frame ones, with some missing. The sample comprises some 130,000 clones, roughly 84% of which are singletons, and approximately 17% rests with the top ten. Source material: peripheral blood. Every receptor here comes from an elderly woman with acute or convalescent COVID-19. Each CDR3 is given without its conserved first and last residue. The D gene is left open where the match is weak.

TRBD2,TRBV2,ASSRLAGGFAYEQY
TRBD2,TRBV5-1,ASSPPTSGRADEQF
.,TRBV4-3,ASSWGLNQPQH
TRBD1,TRBV7-9,ASSPWTGGNVNTGELF
.,TRBV7-8,ASSLGQGLEKLF
TRBD1,TRBV9,ASSGVDSGTGGADTEAF
.,TRBV7-7,ASSPTGLQETQY
.,TRBV7-2,ASSWGLGRRTYNEQF
TRBD2,TRBV7-8,ASGRFGLAAYNEQF
TRBD2,TRBV6-5,ASSYLAGGPGEQY
TRBD2,TRBV5-4,ASSLGLAGVRETQY
TRBD1,TRBV2,ASSDRGHRTEAF
TRBD1,TRBV6-5,ASSAGGANEKLF
.,TRBV7-2,ASSLHLTSTEAF
.,TRBV7-6,ASSPARDFYEQY
.,TRBV7-8,ASSKGGEMGNEQF
TRBD1,TRBV18,ASSQGTANQETQY
TRBD2,TRBV29-1,SVDGGRNEQY
TRBD1,TRBV18,ASSPLIRTGDLYEQY
TRBD1,TRBV29-1,SVKGGQGYEQF
TRBD2,TRBV11-2,ASSLTSGGISYNEQF
.,TRBV5-4,ASSRSPGETQY
TRBD1,TRBV5-1,ASSLTTGASYNEQF
TRBD1,TRBV29-1,SVDRTGAVDYGYT
TRBD1,TRBV6-5,ASSPGTGPGELF
.,TRBV18,ASSSDFPRNTGELF
.,TRBV6-5,ASSHNRASGNTIY
TRBD2,TRBV6-2/TRBV6-3,ASSYTGTSADTQY
.,TRBV5-6,ASSSTGGAREKLF
TRBD2,TRBV2,ASNAGGPSYNEQF
.,TRBV27,ASSQKRQAPRVEQY
.,TRBV5-1,ASSPWASMNTEAF
.,TRBV12-2,ASRLAVTGLASYEQY
.,TRBV7-9,ASSPYRSKTANTEAF
TRBD2,TRBV7-8,ASSFRLAGVSEQY
TRBD1,TRBV29-1,SVVPPSGTGHYGYT
TRBD1,TRBV4-3,ASSHLPGGSDTEAF
.,TRBV10-2,ASKDSHSGNTIY
.,TRBV12-3/TRBV12-4,ASSFGLSYGYT
TRBD1,TRBV5-4,ASTQLDRGEGTEAF
.,TRBV12-3/TRBV12-4,ASHRVGQETQY
.,TRBV19,ASSIARGRQPQH
.,TRBV20-1,SIMSTDTQY
TRBD1,TRBV7-2,ASSFANRDRGGYT
.,TRBV12-3/TRBV12-4,ASSFVATGELF
TRBD1,TRBV30,AWSARRQGDGLNYGYT
.,TRBV23-1,ASSQLAGNGTDTQY
TRBD2,TRBV3-1/TRBV3-2,ASSLGTTSGTGELF
.,TRBV13,ASCLGGIWGAGNTIY
TRBD2,TRBV7-2,ASSEFPFTSGRGGEQF
.,TRBV5-4,ASSSLRGPGTEAF
.,TRBV18,ASSPSVLSARLGELF